Listed below are T cell receptor beta chains from one sample, sequenced in a study of identical twins. TCRdb re-called the 5' RACE reads through MiXCR, storing one row per CDR3 protein. Seen here are approximately 500,000 distinct CDR3 sequences, 20% to 30% observed once, and the top ten hold about 2.7%. These data were likewise used in another study, on T cells expressing NK-cell markers.

Sequencing was performed on CD4+ T cells sorted from blood. These receptors were obtained from a young woman in good health. The CDR3 runs from the conserved cysteine through the conserved F or W. Fields, in order: clone size, V gene, J gene, D gene, CDR3 protein, CDR3 DNA. A D gene is named only where the DNA matches it firmly. Clone size is stated in some rows and not others, as once, few, many or a class when expanded.

few	TRBV12-3/TRBV12-4	TRBJ1-5	-	CASSQNRQPQHF	TGTGCCAGCAGTCAAAATCGCCAGCCCCAGCATTTT
few	TRBV29-1	TRBJ2-1	TRBD1	CSVGRDRDSNEQFF	TGCAGCGTTGGACGGGACAGGGATTCCAATGAGCAGTTCTTC
-	TRBV7-9	TRBJ1-1	-	CASSLRSLNTEAFF	TGTGCCAGCAGCTTAAGGTCTCTGAACACTGAAGCTTTCTTT
-	TRBV5-1	TRBJ1-1	-	CASEDAGRTEAFF	TGCGCCAGCGAGGACGCGGGGCGGACTGAAGCTTTCTTT
few	TRBV10-2	TRBJ1-6	TRBD1	CASTPTGAASPLHF	TGCGCCAGCACCCCGACAGGGGCTGCGTCACCCCTCCACTTT
few	TRBV7-9	TRBJ2-3	TRBD2	CASSLTRTRADTQYF	TGTGCCAGCAGCTTAACGAGGACTAGAGCAGATACGCAGTATTTT
few	TRBV12-5	TRBJ2-5	-	CASGEQETQYF	TGTGCTAGTGGAGAGCAAGAGACCCAGTACTTC
-	TRBV12-3/TRBV12-4	TRBJ2-7	-	CASTRGSYEQYF	TGTGCCAGCACCCGCGGCTCCTACGAGCAGTACTTC
few	TRBV7-2	TRBJ2-1	TRBD2	CASSLGGGHPSYNEQFF	TGTGCCAGCAGCTTGGGCGGGGGTCATCCCTCCTACAATGAGCAGTTCTTC
few	TRBV7-2	TRBJ2-1	TRBD2	CASIGSVAGETEQFF	TGTGCCAGCATAGGGTCGGTAGCGGGGGAGACTGAGCAGTTCTTC
-	TRBV3-1	TRBJ2-7	TRBD2	CASSPTSGGAQQYF	TGTGCCAGCAGCCCAACTAGCGGGGGGGCACAGCAGTACTTC
-	TRBV5-1	TRBJ2-1	-	CASSLGPPLKNEQFF	TGCGCCAGCAGCTTGGGACCGCCCTTAAAGAATGAGCAGTTCTTC